This T cell receptor beta chain was profiled in a study of T cells in localized non-small cell lung cancer. The study, taken as a whole, reports: Blood T cell density predicted longer survival; adjacent-lung clonality, shorter. Appearances in adjacent lung were noted for a median 57 of the top 100 tumor clones. Highest T cell clonality was seen in uninvolved adjacent lung, surpassing that measured in tumor. Because sequencing included only one region (of the tumor), heterogeneity remains possible.

Using immunoSEQ multiplex PCR, the repertoire was profiled, and TCRdb retains in-frame clones only, with some absent. Of about 54,000 clones listed, around 86% are singletons. In the case of this clone: Its antigen is not identified.

The sample here was peripheral blood, taken before any cancer treatment. The sequence was obtained from a female donor aged 60 or older with stage II squamous cell lung carcinoma.

The CDR3 sequence is CASSLTGGTEQFF. The DNA for the CDR3 is TGTGCCAGCAGCTTAACAGGGGGCACTGAGCAGTTCTTC. The V and J genes are TRBV7-2 and TRBJ2-1, with 9 bases fitting TRBD1. CDR3 length: 13 amino acids. CDR1 SGHTA and CDR2 FQGNSA come from the germline V gene. V shed 2 bases, J shed 9 bases, and the junction held 2 bases outside the gene matches. Complete variable domain (other parts from reference TRBV7-2 and TRBJ2-1): GAGVSQSPSNKVTEKGKDVELRCDPISGHTALYWYRQSLGQGLEFLIYFQGNSAPDKSGLPSDRFSAERTGGSVSTLTIQRTQQEDSAVYLCASSLTGGTEQFFGPGTRLTVL.